Presented here are 13 T cell receptor beta chains from one specimen sequenced in a study of technical replicates of blood from several donors. Repertoires were generated with immunoSEQ multiplex PCR, while TCRdb's copy carries only in-frame clones and drops some. The table includes 65,000 to 90,000 clones, 95% to 98% detected once. Input material: T cells isolated from PBMCs. The receptor set was obtained from a human donor in good health.

The chain joins TRBV30 to TRBJ1-2; no firm D call. In germline, CDR1 is GTSNPN, CDR2 SVGIG (reference sequence). The CDR3 has 15 residues. The V and J ends lost 0 bases and 4 bases respectively, with 15 bases between them. CDR3 coding DNA: TGTGCCTGGAGTGTACGGAGGGTTGGCGCCTATGGCTACACCTTC. Its protein product is CAWSVRRVGAYGYTF.

The chain combines TRBV19 with TRBJ1-1, with no clear D. The CDR3 loop spans 13 amino acids. Trimming cost V 6 bases and J 1 base, with 9 bases left between them. Germline values: CDR1 LNHDA, CDR2 SQIVND (reference sequence). CDR3 in DNA: TGTGCCAGTAGCCGCGATGGGAACACTGAAGCTTTCTTT. Its protein product is CASSRDGNTEAFF. The whole variable domain, remainder taken from reference TRBV19 and TRBJ1-1, is DGGITQSPKYLFRKEGQNVTLSCEQNLNHDAMYWYRQDPGQGLRLIYYSQIVNDFQKGDIAEGYSVSREKKESFPLTVTSAQKNPTAFYLCASSRDGNTEAFFGQGTRLTVV.

This chain connects TRBV13 to TRBJ2-1, with TRBD1 identical over 7 bases. Trimming cost V 5 bases and J 5 bases; bases outside gene matches: 9. The germline V gene has CDR1 PRHDT and CDR2 FYEKMQ (reference sequence). The CDR3 is 15 residues long. In nucleotides, the CDR3 is TGTGCCAGCAGCGGATACCGGGACAGCGACAATGAGCAGTTCTTC. It codes for CASSGYRDSDNEQFF.

The chain joins TRBV29-1 to TRBJ2-3, with TRBD2 matching over 8 bases. V lost 4 bases, J lost 2 bases, and 5 bases stayed unmatched. This CDR3 is built from 14 residues. Germline V CDR1 and CDR2: SQVTM, ANQGSEA. CDR3: CSVVVLADTDTQYF. For the CDR3, the DNA is TGCAGCGTTGTAGTACTAGCGGACACAGATACGCAGTATTTT.

The gene calls are TRBV4-1 and TRBJ2-3; unclear D gene. This CDR3 is 19 amino acids long. The ends were cut back, 1 base at V and 3 bases at J, with 23 bases in the middle. The germline CDR1 and CDR2 sequences are MGHRA and YSYEKL. CDR3 coding DNA: TGCGCCAGCAGCCAAGCAGTAAAAGAGGTGTACCTTCGGACAGATACGCAGTATTTT. It yields the protein CASSQAVKEVYLRTDTQYF.

The V and J genes are TRBV5-6 and TRBJ2-7, with D unresolved. V lost 0 bases and J 6 bases, leaving 7 bases between the germline ends. The CDR3 is 12 residues long. Germline V gene sequence: CDR1 SGHDT, CDR2 YYEEEE. Here the CDR3 reads CASSLAGLEQYF. The DNA for the CDR3 is TGTGCCAGCAGCTTGGCTGGGCTCGAGCAGTACTTC.

The chain joins TRBV4-2 to TRBJ2-3, with TRBD2 matching 7 bases. The V gene's germline CDR1 is LGHNA and CDR2 YNFKEQ. The CDR3 contains 18 residues. After removal of 3 bases from V and 0 bases from J, the junction contained 12 bases not matched to a gene. The CDR3 sequence: CASSQQSAGDLSTDTQYF. Written as DNA, the CDR3 is TGTGCCAGCAGCCAGCAAAGTGCGGGAGACCTAAGCACAGATACGCAGTATTTT.

The CDR3 DNA follows: TGTGCCAGCAGTTTGGGGCGTACAGGCAACACTGAAGCTTTCTTT. Its translation: CASSLGRTGNTEAFF. V gene TRBV27 combines with J gene TRBJ1-1; TRBD1 might be the D (5 bases). CDR3 size: 15 residues. CDR1 and CDR2 (germline): MNHEY, SMNVEV (reference sequence). V dropped 3 bases and J dropped 2 bases, with 13 bases sitting between them.

Written as DNA, the CDR3 is TGTGCCAGCAGCGTAGGGACTAGATGGTCCGGGGAGCTGTTTTTT. Encoded protein: CASSVGTRWSGELFF. The J gene is TRBJ2-2, the V gene TRBV9, with 7 nucleotides matching TRBD2. Germline assignment: CDR1 SGDLS and CDR2 YYNGEE. Unmatched junction bases numbered 5, after V lost 0 bases and J lost 6 bases. The CDR3 consists of 15 residues.

CDR3 protein: CASSGTGDQPQHF. CDR3 bases: TGTGCCAGCAGTGGGACAGGGGATCAGCCCCAGCATTTT. The chain uses TRBV28 and TRBJ1-5, with 10 bases fitting TRBD1. This CDR3 is 13 amino acids long. V dropped 5 bases and J dropped 5; count of bases not matched to a gene: 0. Germline CDR1 MDHEN, CDR2 SYDVKM.

The chain joins TRBV6-6 to TRBJ1-1; 7 bases match TRBD1. Germline CDR1 MNHNY, CDR2 SVGAGI (reference sequence). This CDR3 has 13 residues. Trimming took 7 bases from V and 5 from J; bases not matched to a gene: 7. The CDR3 loop is CASTKGAATEAFF. CDR3 nucleotides: TGTGCCAGCACCAAGGGGGCGGCGACTGAAGCTTTCTTT.

The V gene is TRBV19, the J gene TRBJ2-7; maybe TRBD1 (5 bases). The germline gives CDR1 LNHDA, CDR2 SQIVND (reference sequence). CDR3 length equals 15 residues. Trimming took 1 base from V and 4 from J, leaving 14 bases between them. CDR3 in amino acids: CASSIVPGNGYEQYF. The CDR3 nucleotides are TGTGCCAGTAGTATAGTCCCAGGGAACGGGTACGAGCAGTACTTC.

The genes are TRBV19 and TRBJ1-2; the D is unclear. The CDR3 is 14 residues long. Germline V gene data show CDR1 as LNHDA and CDR2 as SQIVND (reference sequence). The ends were cut back, 6 bases at V and 2 bases at J, with 13 bases in the middle. The CDR3, as DNA: TGTGCCAGTAGCTTTCAGACTGGGAACTATGGCTACACCTTC. Its protein is CASSFQTGNYGYTF.